This is a list of T cell receptor beta chains from one sample in a study of blood T cell repertoires in COVID-19. Libraries were prepared by immunoSEQ multiplex PCR; TCRdb keeps only in-frame clonotypes and omits some of them. This sample has about 25,000 clones; more than 65% occur once, and the top ten carry 50% to 65%. The sequenced material came from peripheral blood. All receptors come from a man in his fifties with active or convalescent COVID-19. CDR3s include the opening cysteine and the closing phenylalanine or tryptophan. D genes are given only for firm matches. Part of the rows lack a size; the others show once, few, many or a class for expanded clones.

V,J,D,size,DNA,CDR3
TRBV10-3,TRBJ2-7,TRBD1,once,TGTGCCATCGGGACAGGGGCCTACGAGCAGTACTTC,CAIGTGAYEQYF
TRBV5-1,TRBJ2-2,TRBD2,-,TGCGCCAGCAGGGACGGGACTAGCGGAGTGAACACCGGGGAGCTGTTTTTT,CASRDGTSGVNTGELFF
TRBV7-9,TRBJ1-3,-,-,TGTGCCAGCAGTTCCGGACTTGGGGGAAACACCATATATTTT,CASSSGLGGNTIYF
TRBV4-1,TRBJ2-7,TRBD2,few,TGCGCCAGCAGCCGCCTACTAGCGGGAGTCGAGCAGTACTTC,CASSRLLAGVEQYF
TRBV2,TRBJ2-7,TRBD1,few,TGTGCCAGCAGTGCCCCCCTGGACAGGGAGGATCACGAGCAGTACTTC,CASSAPLDREDHEQYF
TRBV28,TRBJ2-7,TRBD1,-,TGTGCCAGCAGCCCTCCGGGACAGGCGCCCTACGAGCAGTACTTC,CASSPPGQAPYEQYF
TRBV10-3,TRBJ1-5,-,few,TGTGCCATCAGTGAGTTTTATCCGACCGGGGAGAGGAATCAGCCCCAGCATTTT,CAISEFYPTGERNQPQHF
TRBV13,TRBJ1-2,TRBD1,-,TGTGCCAGCAGCTTAGCCTTTCAGGGGGGTGGCTACACCTTC,CASSLAFQGGGYTF
TRBV7-9,TRBJ2-7,TRBD2,-,TGTGCCGCGGGGGGTTCCTACGAGCAGTACTTC,CAAGGSYEQYF
TRBV5-4,TRBJ2-1,-,-,TGTGCCAGCAGCCTACCTAAGGGGGATTTAGATGAGCAGTTCTTC,CASSLPKGDLDEQFF
TRBV6-5,TRBJ1-2,-,-,TGTGCCAGCAGTTACCGTGGACGGGGGGTGAACTATGGCTACACCTTC,CASSYRGRGVNYGYTF